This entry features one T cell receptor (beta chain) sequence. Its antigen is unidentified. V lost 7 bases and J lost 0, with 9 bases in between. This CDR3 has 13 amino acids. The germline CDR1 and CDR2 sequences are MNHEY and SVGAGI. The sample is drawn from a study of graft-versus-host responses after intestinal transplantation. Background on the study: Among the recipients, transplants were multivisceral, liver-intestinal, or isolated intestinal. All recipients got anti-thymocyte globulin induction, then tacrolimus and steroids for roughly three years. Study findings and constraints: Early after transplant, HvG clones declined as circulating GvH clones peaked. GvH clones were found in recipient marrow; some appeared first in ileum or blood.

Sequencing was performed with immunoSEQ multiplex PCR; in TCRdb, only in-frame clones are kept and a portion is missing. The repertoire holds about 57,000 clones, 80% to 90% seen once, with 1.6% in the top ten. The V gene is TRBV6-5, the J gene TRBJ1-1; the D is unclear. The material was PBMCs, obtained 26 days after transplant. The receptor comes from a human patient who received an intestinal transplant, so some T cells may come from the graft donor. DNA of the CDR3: TGTGCCAGCATCGGGATCATGAACACTGAAGCTTTCTTT. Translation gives CASIGIMNTEAFF.